A single sample is the source of the 8 T cell receptor beta chains below, sequenced in a study of cytomegalovirus exposure and HLA in healthy donors. 13 Jbeta primers and 60 Vbeta primers were used for the PCR. TCRdb's table, derived via immunoSEQ multiplex PCR, lists solely in-frame clones and lacks some. The table has approximately 100,000 clones, about 75% seen once. Sequenced material: PBMCs. The origin of the receptors is a woman aged 40-49 years in good health and CMV-seronegative.

The chain uses TRBV28 and TRBJ2-1; 11 bases fit TRBD2. Germline CDR1 reads MDHEN; CDR2 reads SYDVKM. Unmatched junction bases numbered 18, after V lost 2 bases and J lost 12 bases. This CDR3 has 18 residues. The CDR3: CASSLTFLASGGHFGQFF. For the CDR3, the DNA is TGTGCCAGCAGTTTAACTTTTTTGGCTAGCGGGGGGCATTTCGGGCAGTTCTTC.

J is TRBJ1-2 and V is TRBV10-3; TRBD1 is a possible D gene (5 bases). This CDR3 has 18 residues. Deletions cut 0 bases from V and 5 bases from J, with 22 bases between. The V gene's germline CDR1 is ENHRY and CDR2 SYGVKD. Written as DNA, the CDR3 is TGTGCCATCAGTGAGTCAGGGATCGAAGAGACAGAATTTTATGGCTACACCTTC. The encoded protein is CAISESGIEETEFYGYTF.

This sequence joins TRBV4-3 and TRBJ1-6, with D perhaps TRBD1 (6 bases). CDR3 length: 15 amino acids. Trimming left V 0 bases short and J 5 bases short, with 8 bases between. In germline, CDR1 is LGHNA, CDR2 YSLEER. CDR3 protein: CASSQDRGNNSPLHF. CDR3 DNA: TGCGCCAGCAGCCAAGATAGGGGGAATAATTCACCCCTCCACTTT.

This clone was seen a single time. The chain carries TRBV4-3 and TRBJ2-7; D gene unclear. CDR3 size: 16 residues. The germline V and J ends were trimmed by 4 bases and 2 bases, with 18 bases remaining between them. Germline-derived CDR1 and CDR2 are LGHNA and YSLEER. CDR3 nucleotides: TGCGCCAGCAGCCGCTCAAGTACATCTTCACCCTACGAGCAGTACTTC. Translation gives CASSRSSTSSPYEQYF.

This clone was seen a few times. V is TRBV5-6 and J is TRBJ2-7; D not resolved. The CDR3 spans 12 residues. Per the germline V gene, CDR1 is SGHDT and CDR2 is YYEEEE. Trimming removed 0 bases at V and 2 bases at J, with 3 bases between. The CDR3, as DNA: TGTGCCAGCAGCTTGGTTACCTACGAGCAGTACTTC. Translation gives CASSLVTYEQYF.

This rearrangement joins TRBV25-1 to TRBJ1-4; the D is unclear. The germline gives CDR1 MGHDK, CDR2 SYGVNS. The length of the CDR3 is 13 residues. In DNA, the CDR3 is TGTGATTTTCCCTCGAGAACTAATGAAAAACTGTTTTTT. Amino acids: CDFPSRTNEKLFF.

The chain is built from TRBV7-3 and TRBJ2-3, with TRBD2 matching over 8 bases. Germline V lookup: CDR1 SGHTA, CDR2 FQGTGA. The trim removed 5 bases at V and 4 bases at J, leaving 23 bases unmatched. The CDR3 length is 20 residues. The DNA of the CDR3 is TGTGCCAGCAGCCCCGACGATGTAGGTGGTAGCGGGGAAACTCCAGATACGCAGTATTTT. Its translation: CASSPDDVGGSGETPDTQYF.

The chain employs TRBV11-2 and TRBJ1-2, with D unresolved. The CDR3 sequence is 14 residues long. Trimming removed 1 base at V and 1 base at J, with 7 bases between. Germline assignment: CDR1 SGHAT and CDR2 FQNNGV. The CDR3 DNA reads as TGTGCCAGCAGCTTAGCCACACGTAACTATGGCTACACCTTC. Its translation is CASSLATRNYGYTF.